The T cell receptor beta chain described here comes from a study of blood T cell repertoires in COVID-19. Background on the study: COVID-19 samples, acute and convalescent, were from the United States, Italy and Spain.

Germline V CDR1 and CDR2: LGHDT, YNNKEL (reference sequence). The CDR3 runs to 13 residues. V gave up 0 bases and J gave up 10 bases, with 10 bases separating them. Original analysis: Scientists estimated how many nucleated cells there were by amplifying reference gene primers. Method: immunoSEQ multiplex PCR; TCRdb's copy keeps in-frame clones and lacks some. D and trimming were read from the DNA, whereas the V and J calls and clone size are those reported in that table. The sample holds approximately 170,000 clones, 88% seen once. The sample comprised peripheral blood. The clonotype was recovered from a man aged 55-75 years with acute or convalescent COVID-19. This chain links TRBV3-1 (or the pseudogene TRBV3-2) with TRBJ1-5; D call uncertain. CDR3 in DNA: TGTGCCAGCAGCCAAGATTTGGGCTCACCCCAGCATTTT. It yields the protein CASSQDLGSPQHF.